This TCR beta chain was recorded in a study of blood T cell repertoires in COVID-19 (TCRdb year 2020). Broadly, across the study: Samples from collaborators originated in the United States, Italy and Spain and spanned both the acute and convalescent phases of COVID-19. The material from the prospective study consisted of cDNA or gDNA derived from T cells, B-cell-depleted T cells, or PBMCs. Where HLA class I and class II types were available, the types were taken from metadata supplied by the sample provider, not from assay-based typing. The repertoires were made available in a free public database intended to serve as a resource for research on the immune response to SARS-CoV-2. Samples were obtained from the ongoing ImmuneRACE study (first 160 participants) and from 950 to 1,500 subjects provided by 6 global collaborators. Nearly every sample came with metadata listing a de-identified subject ID, COVID-19 status, age in years and sex. The dataset comprised deeply sampled blood TCRbeta repertoires from subjects exposed to, actively infected with, or recovered from COVID-19. Study-wide findings and limitations: The quantity of clinical and demographic metadata differed by source and by participant and was supplied without curation.

TCRbeta CDR3 regions were amplified from genomic DNA by means of the immunoSEQ Assay, a bias-controlled multiplex PCR. On the study's bioinformatics: The number of nucleated cells in each sample was estimated by amplification of reference gene primers within the assay. To quantify the absolute abundance of each unique TCRbeta CDR3 rearrangement, sequence reads were collapsed and filtered. For each sample, productive Simpson clonality was calculated as the square root of Simpson's diversity index over productive rearrangements. TCRdb took over this immuneACCESS table, retaining in-frame rearrangements with V and J assigned. Such tables are incomplete; in checked studies, under half of the missing clones stem from an unresolved V gene, and the remainder is unexplained. Clonal size and the V and J genes are those of that table, whereas D and trimming came from the DNA. This sample holds around 250,000 clones; 80% to 90% were observed only once. The ten top clones hold over 4% of the sample.

From the cysteine up to the phenylalanine, the CDR3 has a length of 12 residues. The only DNA kept is the CDR3, 36 bases in frame from the first base. From a lookup of the germline V gene, CDR1 and CDR2 are SNHLY and FYNNEI. The junction shows trimming of 7 bases on V and 2 bases on J, plus 8 bases between the germline ends. This clone was seen a few times. Its antigen is currently not known. No base-level quality is on record; no much larger clone is a single base apart. In the prospective study, participants were roughly 18 to 89 years old, resided in about two dozen geographic areas of the United States, and were enrolled through a virtual design. To assign participants to cohorts, the prospective study relied on clinical history that participants themselves reported in a screening survey and a study questionnaire. Recovered participants in ImmuneRACE Cohort 3 were defined by two consecutive negative NP/OP PCR tests, clearance by a healthcare professional, or resolution of symptoms. In the prospective study, mobile phlebotomists collected whole blood, serum and a nasopharyngeal or oropharyngeal swab from each participant. Prospective study participants could optionally give additional blood draws and questionnaires over an approximately two-month period. Before DNA extraction, prospective study blood samples were shipped either frozen or at room temperature.

This receptor was identified in a woman in her 30s who had recovered from COVID-19. This receptor chain uses TRBV2 and TRBJ1-2; no D gene call is confident. Sequencing was done on a sample of PBMCs or T cells enriched from blood (not recorded which). CDR3 protein: CASKRQNYGYTF. In nucleotides, the sequence is TGTGCCAGCAAGAGGCAGAACTATGGCTACACCTTC.